Listed here are 29 T cell receptor beta chains from one sample, sequenced in a study of control samples from healthy donors and cancer patients. The method was immunoSEQ multiplex PCR; TCRdb's version includes in-frame clones alone and lacks a portion of them. The repertoire holds about 140,000 clones, with roughly 94% as singletons. Sequences were obtained from blood. Receptor source: a man aged 35-49 years in good health.

This chain uses TRBV28 with TRBJ2-1; the D gene is possibly TRBD2 (6 bases). Per the germline V gene, CDR1 is MDHEN and CDR2 is SYDVKM. Trimming shortened V by 7 bases and J by 4 bases, and 17 bases separated the two germline ends. The CDR3 is 15 residues long. CDR3 region: CASIPTSGGYNEQFF. CDR3 coding DNA: TGTGCCAGCATCCCGACTAGTGGGGGTTACAATGAGCAGTTCTTC.

The rearrangement uses TRBV12-3 or TRBV12-4 and TRBJ1-5; TRBD1 aligns across 7 bases. The CDR3 is 12 residues long. After removal of 8 bases from V and 15 bases from J, the junction contained 13 bases not matched to a gene. The CDR3 sequence is CASAFLGTATHF. The CDR3 coding sequence is TGTGCCAGCGCGTTCCTAGGGACAGCCACGCATTTT.

The chain's CDR3 is CASSPYGRGVADTQYF. The CDR3 nucleotides are TGTGCCAGCAGCCCATATGGGCGGGGGGTCGCAGATACGCAGTATTTT. The chain recombines TRBV5-6 with TRBJ2-3, with 8 bases lining up with TRBD2. This CDR3 contains 16 residues. Germline CDR1 and CDR2: SGHDT and YYEEEE. The V and J ends lost 4 bases and 4 bases, in that order; junction bases with no gene match: 11.

This chain connects TRBV5-4 to TRBJ1-2; D not certain. Per germline, CDR1 SGHNT and CDR2 YYREEE (reference sequence). CDR3 length: 13 amino acids. Deletions cut 7 bases from V and 1 base from J, with 11 bases between. The CDR3 region has the DNA TGTGCCAGCCGGAAAACAGTTAACTATGGCTACACCTTC. It translates to CASRKTVNYGYTF.

This rearrangement joins TRBV6-4 to TRBJ1-4; D may be TRBD1 (5 bases). Trimming cost V 3 bases and J 5 bases, with 10 bases left between them. Germline CDR1 MRHNA, CDR2 SNTAGT. The CDR3 loop spans 14 amino acids. In DNA, the CDR3 is TGTGCCAGCAGTGAAGTCTGGGGGAATGAAAAACTGTTTTTT. Residues: CASSEVWGNEKLFF.

V is TRBV6-5 and J is TRBJ1-4, with 9 bases matching TRBD1. With 6 bases clipped from V and 3 bases from J, the junction kept 5 bases outside the gene matches. Germline CDR1 is MNHEY and CDR2 is SVGAGI. The CDR3 runs 15 residues. The CDR3 sequence is CASSFTGGANEKLFF. CDR3 in DNA: TGTGCCAGCAGCTTTACAGGGGGCGCTAATGAAAAACTGTTTTTT.

This chain links TRBV6-2 or TRBV6-3 with TRBJ2-7, with D perhaps being TRBD1 or TRBD2 (5 bases each). Per germline, CDR1 MNHEY and CDR2 SVGEGT. The V end was cut by 2 bases, the J end by 0 bases, with 8 bases between. The CDR3 is 14 residues long. In DNA form, the CDR3 reads TGTGCCAGCAGTTACCCAGGGACCTCCTACGAGCAGTACTTC. This gives the protein CASSYPGTSYEQYF.

The chain couples TRBV7-6 to TRBJ1-2; 8 bases agree with TRBD1. The CDR3 totals 15 residues. Germline trimming cut 2 bases from V and 6 bases from J; bases unmatched to any gene: 8. Germline CDR1 is SGHVS and CDR2 is FNYEAQ. The CDR3 region has the DNA TGTGCCAGCAGCTTAAATCAGGGACAGGATGATGGCTACACCTTC. Its translation is CASSLNQGQDDGYTF.

The CDR3 bases are TGCGCCAGCAGCCCGAGGGGCGAGGTGAACACTGAAGCTTTCTTT. Protein sequence: CASSPRGEVNTEAFF. The chain joins TRBV4-3 to TRBJ1-1; perhaps TRBD1 as D (5 bases). The V end was cut by 4 bases, the J end by 0 bases, with 12 bases between. In germline, CDR1 is LGHNA, CDR2 YSLEER. The CDR3 is 15 residues long.

V and J are TRBV6-6 and TRBJ1-5; 9 nucleotides line up with TRBD1. This CDR3 region has 16 residues. Germline V CDR1 and CDR2: MNHNY, SVGAGI (reference sequence). V lost 6 bases and J lost 0; bases outside the gene matches: 6. CDR3 sequence: CASRYGQGISNQPQHF. CDR3 sequence (DNA): TGTGCCAGCAGATATGGACAGGGGATTAGCAATCAGCCCCAGCATTTT.

The J gene is TRBJ2-5, the V gene TRBV6-5, with TRBD1 as a possible D gene (6 bases). V was clipped by 0 bases and J by 3 bases, with 8 bases between them. The CDR3 is 14 residues long. CDR1 MNHEY and CDR2 SVGAGI come from the germline V gene. The CDR3 spells CASSYSAGEETQYF. In DNA form, the CDR3 reads TGTGCCAGCAGTTACTCGGCAGGGGAAGAGACCCAGTACTTC.

This chain links TRBV10-3 with TRBJ1-3; TRBD1 might be the D (6 bases). CDR3 length: 12 amino acids. Germline CDR1 is ENHRY and CDR2 is SYGVKD. Deletions cut 4 bases from V and 7 bases from J, with 8 bases between. Here the CDR3 reads CAISADRNTIYF. Here the CDR3 DNA reads TGTGCCATCAGTGCCGACAGGAACACCATATATTTT.

This clone was detected only once. V is TRBV10-3 and J is TRBJ1-2; D may be TRBD1 (5 bases). The CDR3 loop spans 13 amino acids. V was trimmed by 2 bases and J by 3 bases, leaving 7 bases between them. Looked up from germline, CDR1 is ENHRY and CDR2 is SYGVKD. CDR3 protein: CAISEGADYGYTF. The CDR3 bases are TGTGCCATCAGTGAGGGGGCAGACTATGGCTACACCTTC.

This clone is a singleton in its sample. This chain connects TRBV25-1 to TRBJ1-1; D remains unclear. V was trimmed by 3 bases and J by 0 bases, leaving 5 bases between them. The germline CDR1 and CDR2 sequences are MGHDK and SYGVNS. There are 13 residues in the CDR3. The chain's CDR3 is CASSEGVNTEAFF. The DNA for the CDR3 is TGTGCCAGCAGTGAGGGAGTGAACACTGAAGCTTTCTTT.

The chain joins TRBV11-2 to TRBJ1-2; the match to TRBD1 covers 7 bases. Germline V gene data show CDR1 as SGHAT and CDR2 as FQNNGV. V shed 5 bases and J 3 bases; nucleotides not matched to a gene: 9. CDR3 length: 15 residues. CDR3 region: CASSPSSQGDYGYTF. As DNA, the CDR3 is TGTGCCAGCAGCCCCTCTAGCCAGGGGGACTATGGCTACACCTTC.

The chain couples TRBV10-3 to TRBJ1-2; D remains ambiguous. This CDR3 is 14 amino acids long. Germline V lookup: CDR1 ENHRY, CDR2 SYGVKD. V was trimmed by 1 base and J by 4 bases, leaving 10 bases between them. CDR3 loop: CAISEFSLSYGYTF. The CDR3 nucleotides read TGTGCCATCAGTGAGTTCAGCCTTTCCTATGGCTACACCTTC.

This chain links TRBV7-8 with TRBJ1-1; D is possibly TRBD1 (5 bases). From germline, CDR1 is SGHVS and CDR2 FQNEAQ. Trimming pared 11 bases from V and 1 base from J, leaving 14 bases between. The CDR3 spans 13 residues. The CDR3 here is CAGKDRKNTEAFF. CDR3 sequence (DNA): TGTGCCGGGAAAGACAGAAAGAACACTGAAGCTTTCTTT.

The V and J genes are TRBV5-5 and TRBJ1-2; D remains ambiguous. Trimming removed 0 bases at V and 8 bases at J, with 5 bases between. Germline values: CDR1 SGHKS, CDR2 YYEKEE (reference sequence). CDR3 length: 11 amino acids. CDR3 in amino acids: CASSLDGGYTF. CDR3 nucleotide sequence: TGTGCCAGCAGCTTGGACGGCGGCTACACCTTC.

The V gene is TRBV25-1, the J gene TRBJ2-5, with unresolved D. V gave up 3 bases and J gave up 2 bases, with 10 bases separating them. Per germline, CDR1 MGHDK and CDR2 SYGVNS. This CDR3 has 14 amino acids. DNA for the CDR3: TGTGCCAGCAGTGATGCTTTCACTCAAGAGACCCAGTACTTC. Its protein product is CASSDAFTQETQYF. Filled out from reference TRBV25-1 and TRBJ2-5, the complete variable domain reads EADIYQTPRYLVIGTGKKITLECSQTMGHDKMYWYQQDPGMELHLIHYSYGVNSTEKGDLSSESTVSRIRTEHFPLTLESARPSHTSQYLCASSDAFTQETQYFGPGTRLLVL.

The chain joins TRBV2 to TRBJ2-7; 11 bases fit TRBD1. V was clipped by 7 bases and J by 3 bases; unmatched bases: 8. CDR1 is SNHLY, CDR2 FYNNEI, per germline. This CDR3 is built from 15 residues. The CDR3 loop reads CASKVGQGENYEQYF. CDR3 nucleotide sequence: TGTGCCAGCAAAGTGGGACAGGGGGAGAACTACGAGCAGTACTTC.

CDR3 loop: CASSPRRVLGTGELFF. In DNA form, the CDR3 reads TGTGCCAGCAGCCCCAGACGGGTACTGGGCACCGGGGAGCTGTTTTTT. V gene TRBV3-1 (or the pseudogene TRBV3-2) combines with J gene TRBJ2-2; D uncertain. Germline V gives CDR1 LGHDT, CDR2 YNNKEL (reference sequence). This CDR3 is 16 amino acids long. V was pared by 4 bases and J by 4 bases, with 16 bases between.

The V and J genes are TRBV6-2 or TRBV6-3 and TRBJ1-1; TRBD1 is a possible D gene (6 bases). The V and J ends lost 4 bases and 7 bases respectively, with 16 bases between them. Germline-derived CDR1 and CDR2 are MNHEY and SVGEGT. The CDR3 covers 14 residues. In DNA form, the CDR3 reads TGTGCCAGCAGTTTTGGCGGGACACGAAATGAAGCTTTCTTT. Its translation is CASSFGGTRNEAFF.

The V and J genes are TRBV18 and TRBJ1-2; D gene unclear. The germline gives CDR1 KGHSH, CDR2 LQKENI. V lost 2 bases and J 7 bases, leaving 14 bases between the germline ends. The CDR3 has 14 amino acids. Written as DNA, the CDR3 is TGTGCCAGCTCACCAGGCGGCCAAAGGGTTGGCTACACCTTC. Translation: CASSPGGQRVGYTF.

This sequence joins TRBV29-1 and TRBJ2-3; TRBD1 matches 7 bases. This CDR3 has 15 amino acids. The germline CDR1 and CDR2 sequences are SQVTM and ANQGSEA. Trimming at V came to 5 bases and at J to 0 bases, leaving 8 bases not matched to a gene. The CDR3 sequence: CSVTQGITSTDTQYF. The DNA of the CDR3 is TGCAGCGTTACACAGGGGATAACTAGCACAGATACGCAGTATTTT.

This clone was seen a single time. The chain joins TRBV6-1 to TRBJ2-5, with D hard to call. Trimming left V 1 base short and J 10 bases short, with 13 bases between. The CDR3 is 13 residues long. Per the germline V gene, CDR1 is MNHNS and CDR2 is SASEGT. The CDR3 is CASSEVGVGSQYF. In DNA form, the CDR3 reads TGTGCCAGCAGTGAAGTTGGAGTGGGAAGCCAGTACTTC.

The CDR3 sequence is CASSPGGDSGYTF. Here the CDR3 DNA reads TGTGCCAGCAGCCCTGGGGGGGACAGTGGCTACACCTTC. The chain couples TRBV12-3 or TRBV12-4 to TRBJ1-2; the match to TRBD1 covers 7 bases. V was pared by 6 bases and J by 7 bases, with 8 bases of the junction left unmatched. The CDR3 sequence is 13 residues long.

This chain uses TRBV6-6 with TRBJ1-6; 7 bases align to TRBD1. Losses at the gene ends were 6 bases for V and 0 bases for J; bases not matched to a gene: 5. CDR1 and CDR2 (germline): MNHNY, SVGAGI (reference sequence). This CDR3 has 16 residues. Written as DNA, the CDR3 is TGTGCCAGCAGCGTCCGGGACAGCTCCTATAATTCACCCCTCCACTTT. Translation: CASSVRDSSYNSPLHF.

As to this clone: Mismatch with germline at one junction end may stem from a read error. The V and J genes are TRBV11-2 and TRBJ2-3; 8 nucleotides agree with TRBD1. Germline loops: CDR1 SGHAT, CDR2 FQNNGV. The CDR3 runs 12 residues. DNA for the CDR3: TGTGCCAGCAGCTTAGTGGGGGACAGGACCCTTTTT. Translating gives CASSLVGDRTLF.

This clone was picked up one time. The CDR3 sequence: CASQGYSNQPQHF. CDR3 nucleotide sequence: TGTGCCAGTCAGGGGTATAGCAATCAGCCCCAGCATTTT. V is TRBV6-5 and J is TRBJ1-5; D possibly corresponds to TRBD1 (6 bases). Trimming left V 9 bases short and J 0 bases short, with 9 bases between. CDR3 length equals 13 residues. Germline V lookup: CDR1 MNHEY, CDR2 SVGAGI.